The 25 T cell receptor beta chains in this list originate from one sample, sequenced in a study of OX40 agonist ivuxolimab in advanced cancers. Here immunoSEQ multiplex PCR was the method, and the copy in TCRdb shows in-frame clones only, minus some. Of about 160,000 clones detected, 85% to 95% appear once; the ten largest clones hold about 0.31%. The sequenced sample was CD4+ or CD8+ T cells sorted from blood, obtained in a trial of the OX40 agonist ivuxolimab. The receptors were sampled from an adult with an advanced solid tumor such as melanoma, head and neck, liver or kidney cancer.

This clone was found once. An end of the junction differs from the germline gene, which may be a read error. This chain uses TRBV18 with TRBJ2-1; D not certain. There are 13 residues in the CDR3. Germline loops: CDR1 KGHSH, CDR2 LQKENI. The CDR3 DNA follows: TGTGCCAGCTCACCAGCTTATTGGTACGCCCCGGTCTTC. Protein sequence: CASSPAYWYAPVF. Drawing the rest from reference TRBV18 and TRBJ2-1, the complete variable domain is NAGVMQNPRHLVRRRGQEARLRCSPMKGHSHVYWYRQLPEEGLKFMVYLQKENIIDESGMPKERFSAEFPKEGPSILRIQQVVRGDSAAYFCASSPAYWYAPVFGPGTRLTVL.

The chain carries TRBV29-1 and TRBJ1-1; 10 bases match TRBD1. V lost 7 bases, J lost 5 bases, and 10 bases stayed unmatched. Germline values: CDR1 SQVTM, CDR2 ANQGSEA. The CDR3 spans 14 residues. This CDR3 is CSAPTGGLGTEAFF. CDR3 DNA sequence: TGCAGCGCCCCGACAGGGGGCCTGGGTACTGAAGCTTTCTTT.

The chain joins TRBV7-9 to TRBJ2-7; the match to TRBD1 covers 7 bases. The V segment lost 4 bases and the J segment 1 base; nucleotides outside the gene matches: 7. There are 15 residues in the CDR3. Germline V gene sequence: CDR1 SEHNR, CDR2 FQNEAQ (reference sequence). In nucleotides, the CDR3 is TGTGCCAGCAGCTCCGTAGGGACAGCATCCTACGAGCAGTACTTC. It yields the protein CASSSVGTASYEQYF. Full variable domain (missing parts from reference TRBV7-9 and TRBJ2-7): DTGVSQNPRHKITKRGQNVTFRCDPISEHNRLYWYRQTLGQGPEFLTYFQNEAQLEKSRLLSDRFSAERPKGSFSTLEIQRTEQGDSAMYLCASSSVGTASYEQYFGPGTRLTVT.

The chain combines TRBV5-1 with TRBJ2-6, with no clear D. CDR3 length equals 14 residues. V was shortened by 4 bases and J by 0 bases, with 5 bases between the two germline ends. Germline CDR1 and CDR2: SGHRS and YFSETQ. The CDR3 DNA sequence: TGCGCCAGCAGCGTAAGCTCTGGGGCCAACGTCCTGACTTTC. This codes for CASSVSSGANVLTF. The full variable domain, in which reference TRBV5-1 and TRBJ2-6 provide the parts outside the CDR3, is KAGVTQTPRYLIKTRGQQVTLSCSPISGHRSVSWYQQTPGQGLQFLFEYFSETQRNKGNFPGRFSGRQFSNSRSEMNVSTLELGDSALYLCASSVSSGANVLTFGAGSRLTVL.

The CDR3 coding sequence is TGTGCCAGCAGCTCTAGTGCAGATACGCAGTATTTT. Amino acid sequence: CASSSSADTQYF. The rearrangement links TRBV5-6 to TRBJ2-3; D remains unclear. V lost 3 bases, J lost 4 bases, and 6 bases lay in between. CDR3 length: 12 residues. Germline CDR1 is SGHDT and CDR2 is YYEEEE.

V usage is TRBV7-9 and J usage is TRBJ2-7, with D tentatively TRBD1 (5 bases). Trimming stripped 7 bases from V and 7 bases from J, with 20 bases between. CDR1 is SEHNR, CDR2 FQNEAQ, per germline (reference sequence). CDR3 length: 14 amino acids. This CDR3 reads CASTPLTALGEQYF. The CDR3 region has the DNA TGTGCCAGCACCCCCCTGACAGCCCTGGGGGAGCAGTACTTC.

The V gene is TRBV27, the J gene TRBJ2-7, with 8 bases matching TRBD2. The CDR3 totals 18 residues. V shed 4 bases, J shed 5 bases, and the junction held 19 bases outside the gene matches. The germline V gene has CDR1 MNHEY and CDR2 SMNVEV (reference sequence). CDR3 residues: CASSSMETLGLVPNEQYF. DNA for the CDR3: TGTGCCAGCAGTTCCATGGAAACCCTGGGACTAGTGCCGAACGAGCAGTACTTC.

The V gene is TRBV11-2, the J gene TRBJ2-3; 9 positions agree with TRBD1. Germline CDR1 is SGHAT and CDR2 is FQNNGV. There are 16 residues in the CDR3. The ends lost 10 bases at V and 7 bases at J; junction bases unmatched: 18. In nucleotides, the CDR3 is TGTGCCACCATACCAACACTCCGGGGACAGGGTTATACGCAGTATTTT. This gives the protein CATIPTLRGQGYTQYF.

This clone was detected only once. The sample carries other DNA sequences with the same CDR3. The V and J genes are TRBV9 and TRBJ2-3; D remains ambiguous. This CDR3 has 12 amino acids. CDR1 and CDR2 from the germline V gene are SGDLS and YYNGEE. V was pared by 2 bases and J by 0 bases, with 1 base between. CDR3 amino acids: CASSVSTDTQYF. In DNA, the CDR3 is TGTGCCAGCAGCGTTAGCACAGATACGCAGTATTTT. The full variable domain, completed using reference TRBV9 and TRBJ2-3, is DSGVTQTPKHLITATGQRVTLRCSPRSGDLSVYWYQQSLDQGLQFLIQYYNGEERAKGNILERFSAQQFPDLHSELNLSSLELGDSALYFCASSVSTDTQYFGPGTRLTVL.

V gene TRBV5-4 combines with J gene TRBJ1-6, with no clear D. Trimming took off 4 bases at V and 7 bases at J, with 15 bases between the two ends. Germline V CDR1 and CDR2: SGHNT, YYREEE (reference sequence). This CDR3 spans 15 amino acids. In DNA form, the CDR3 reads TGTGCCAGCAGCCTCAATCCTTGGGCGAATTCACCCCTCCACTTT. It translates to CASSLNPWANSPLHF.

This rearrangement joins TRBV5-4 to TRBJ1-5, with a possible D match to TRBD1 (5 bases). Trimming removed 3 bases from V and 0 bases from J, with 13 bases in between. The length of the CDR3 is 16 residues. Germline CDR1 SGHNT, CDR2 YYREEE (reference sequence). CDR3 protein: CASSSGGGFSNQPQHF. The DNA for the CDR3 is TGTGCCAGCAGCTCCGGCGGGGGGTTTAGCAATCAGCCCCAGCATTTT. Supplemented by reference TRBV5-4 and TRBJ1-5, the full variable domain reads ETGVTQSPTHLIKTRGQQVTLRCSSQSGHNTVSWYQQALGQGPQFIFQYYREEENGRGNFPPRFSGLQFPNYSSELNVNALELDDSALYLCASSSGGGFSNQPQHFGDGTRLSIL.

This chain uses TRBV5-4 with TRBJ1-3; 7 nucleotides line up with TRBD1. This CDR3 has 17 amino acids. J gave up 2 bases and V 4 bases, and 12 bases lay outside the gene matches. The germline V gene has CDR1 SGHNT and CDR2 YYREEE (reference sequence). The CDR3 DNA is TGTGCCAGCAGCCGCAGCCAGGGGGTAGTACCTGGAAACACCATATATTTT. Translated, it gives CASSRSQGVVPGNTIYF.

This clone was counted a single time. The chain couples TRBV2 to TRBJ2-7; 11 nucleotides agree with TRBD2. This CDR3 has 16 amino acids. Germline V gives CDR1 SNHLY, CDR2 FYNNEI. V dropped 5 bases and J dropped 0; count of bases not matched to a gene: 6. Here the CDR3 reads CASSPRLAGSSYEQYF. CDR3 nucleotides: TGTGCCAGCAGTCCCAGACTAGCGGGGAGCTCCTACGAGCAGTACTTC.

V and J are TRBV6-5 and TRBJ1-3; weak D call: TRBD1 (6 bases). The V gene lost 2 bases and the J gene lost 2 bases, with 13 bases spanning the gap. Germline CDR1 reads MNHEY; CDR2 reads SVGAGI. The CDR3 sequence is 16 residues long. For the CDR3, the DNA is TGTGCCAGCAGTTACCAGGGGCCGACAGCTGGAAACACCATATATTTT. Translation gives CASSYQGPTAGNTIYF.

The gene calls are TRBV18 and TRBJ1-5, with D perhaps TRBD1 (6 bases). V dropped 6 bases and J dropped 3 bases, with 15 bases sitting between them. CDR3 length: 15 residues. CDR1 and CDR2 from the germline V gene are KGHSH and LQKENI. CDR3 residues: CASSPAGAFNQPQHF. As DNA, the CDR3 is TGTGCCAGCTCTCCGGCGGGGGCCTTCAATCAGCCCCAGCATTTT. The whole variable domain, filled in from reference TRBV18 and TRBJ1-5, reads NAGVMQNPRHLVRRRGQEARLRCSPMKGHSHVYWYRQLPEEGLKFMVYLQKENIIDESGMPKERFSAEFPKEGPSILRIQQVVRGDSAAYFCASSPAGAFNQPQHFGDGTRLSIL.

About this clone itself: Distinct nucleotide sequences in the sample also encode this CDR3. The V call is TRBV7-9, the J call TRBJ2-2; D call uncertain. Per the germline V gene, CDR1 is SEHNR and CDR2 is FQNEAQ (reference sequence). The length of the CDR3 is 12 residues. The V gene lost 2 bases and the J gene lost 2 bases, with 0 bases spanning the gap. The CDR3 sequence: CASSLNTGELFF. The CDR3 nucleotides are TGTGCCAGCAGCTTAAACACCGGGGAGCTGTTTTTT.

The chain couples TRBV5-4 to TRBJ2-7, with 7 positions matching TRBD1. Germline CDR1 and CDR2: SGHNT and YYREEE (reference sequence). The ends lost 2 bases at V and 7 bases at J; junction bases unmatched: 12. The CDR3 is 15 residues long. Written as DNA, the CDR3 is TGTGCCAGCAGCTTAAGGGACAGAGGGGCACGGGAGCAGTACTTC. Translating it yields CASSLRDRGAREQYF.

The genes are TRBV7-9 and TRBJ1-2, with TRBD1 as a possible D gene (5 bases). V was pared by 5 bases and J by 7 bases, with 17 bases between. CDR1 and CDR2 from the germline V gene are SEHNR and FQNEAQ (reference sequence). The CDR3 runs to 14 residues. CDR3 protein: CASSVVRGGTGYTF. The DNA for the CDR3 is TGTGCCAGCAGCGTCGTAAGGGGTGGCACTGGCTACACCTTC.

This clone was observed a single time. The J gene is TRBJ1-3, the V gene TRBV19, with D maybe TRBD1 (5 bases). Germline loops: CDR1 LNHDA, CDR2 SQIVND (reference sequence). This CDR3 is built from 15 residues. V was cut by 2 bases and J by 2 bases, with 10 bases left in between. CDR3 sequence: CASSIRRGAGNTIYF. DNA of the CDR3: TGTGCCAGTAGTATACGTCGGGGGGCTGGAAACACCATATATTTT.

This clone was observed a single time. The chain employs TRBV5-4 and TRBJ1-5; D possibly corresponds to TRBD1 (6 bases). Trimming shortened V by 3 bases and J by 4 bases, and 8 bases separated the two germline ends. Germline V gene lookup returns CDR1 SGHNT and CDR2 YYREEE (reference sequence). CDR3 length: 13 residues. The DNA of the CDR3 is TGTGCCAGCAGCTCGGGACAAAATCAGCCCCAGCATTTT. Translation gives CASSSGQNQPQHF.

As DNA, the CDR3 is TGTGCTAGTGGCCGCACGGGACAGGGGGTTGGGTTGTACACTGAAGCTTTCTTT. Translation: CASGRTGQGVGLYTEAFF. The genes are TRBV12-5 and TRBJ1-1, with 11 nucleotides matching TRBD1. The J segment lost 3 bases and the V segment lost 6 bases, leaving 15 bases of the junction unmatched. Germline V gives CDR1 LGHNT, CDR2 FRNRAP. The CDR3 covers 18 residues.

With respect to this clone: The same CDR3 also results from other DNA sequences found in this sample. The rearrangement uses TRBV6-1 and TRBJ1-1; 9 positions agree with TRBD1. CDR1 is MNHNS and CDR2 is SASEGT in the germline V gene. The CDR3 runs 13 residues. The J segment lost 4 bases and the V segment lost 5 bases, leaving 2 bases of the junction unmatched. The CDR3 loop reads CASSWTGVTEAFF. The CDR3 DNA is TGTGCCAGCAGTTGGACAGGGGTCACTGAAGCTTTCTTT.

The chain employs TRBV10-2 and TRBJ2-4; D is unresolved. CDR1 is WSHSY, CDR2 SAAADI, per germline. This CDR3 region has 14 residues. The CDR3 sequence is CASTVVPAKNIQYF. Here the CDR3 DNA reads TGCGCTTCCACCGTGGTCCCAGCCAAAAACATTCAGTACTTC.

The sample holds one count of this clone. V and J are TRBV6-5 and TRBJ1-5, with a tentative D call TRBD1 (6 bases). Trimming pared 0 bases from V and 7 bases from J, leaving 13 bases between. CDR1 MNHEY and CDR2 SVGAGI come from the germline V gene. There are 15 residues in the CDR3. The CDR3 bases are TGTGCCAGCAGTTACTCGTCCAGGGGAAAACAGCCCCAGCATTTT. This encodes CASSYSSRGKQPQHF.

The chain carries TRBV14 and TRBJ2-7; D may match TRBD1 or TRBD2 (6 bases each). Germline loops: CDR1 SGHDN, CDR2 FVKESK. V was pared by 3 bases and J by 3 bases, with 12 bases between. The CDR3 loop spans 14 amino acids. The CDR3 DNA sequence: TGTGCCAGCAGCCATGGCGGGACATTCTACGAGCAGTACTTC. Encoded protein: CASSHGGTFYEQYF.